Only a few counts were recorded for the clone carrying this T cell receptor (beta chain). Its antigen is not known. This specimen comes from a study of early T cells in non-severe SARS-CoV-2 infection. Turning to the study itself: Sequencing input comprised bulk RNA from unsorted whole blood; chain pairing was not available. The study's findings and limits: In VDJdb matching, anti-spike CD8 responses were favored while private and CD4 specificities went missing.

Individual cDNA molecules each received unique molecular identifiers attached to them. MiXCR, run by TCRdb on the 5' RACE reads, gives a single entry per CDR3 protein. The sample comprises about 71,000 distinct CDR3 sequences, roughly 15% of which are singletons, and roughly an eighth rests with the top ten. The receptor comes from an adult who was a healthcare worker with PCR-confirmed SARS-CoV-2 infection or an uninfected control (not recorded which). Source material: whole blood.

CDR3 residues: CASSQTPIRPVAYEQYF. CDR3 nucleotides: TGTGCCAGCTCACAGACACCAATAAGGCCAGTCGCCTACGAGCAGTACTTC. The J gene is TRBJ2-7, the V gene TRBV18; D gene ambiguous. The CDR3 runs 17 residues. Germline-derived CDR1 and CDR2 are KGHSH and LQKENI. The V gene lost 4 bases and the J gene lost 2 bases, with 21 bases spanning the gap.